This TCR beta chain appears in the sequencing data of a study of cytomegalovirus exposure and HLA in healthy donors. Vbeta (60) and Jbeta (13) primers were used in the PCR. TCRdb's table, derived via immunoSEQ multiplex PCR, lists solely in-frame clones and lacks some. The sample lists around 130,000 clones, more than 65% occurring once. Study findings and constraints: Sequencing depth across donors, presence/absence analyses assumed, was roughly uniform. HLA-A and HLA-B allele assignments for most subjects were reportedly predicted accurately using TCR beta sequences. Most of the CMV-associated TCR beta chains (in a later analysis) appeared to be HLA-restricted. In an earlier analysis, most TCR beta V segments were productive about 87% or about 30% of the time.

Note on this clone: Its specificity is not known.

Trimming cost V 4 bases and J 3 bases; bases outside gene matches: 9. Germline CDR1 and CDR2: SEHNR and FQNEAQ (reference sequence). The CDR3 covers 17 residues. The clonotype was recovered from a woman in her fifties or sixties in good health and CMV-seropositive. Sequencing input: PBMCs. This chain links TRBV7-9 with TRBJ1-2; 12 bases align to TRBD1. Here the CDR3 reads CASSSRGQGARDYGYTF. DNA of the CDR3: TGTGCCAGCAGCTCTCGGGGACAGGGGGCGCGGGACTATGGCTACACCTTC.